This T cell receptor (beta chain) originates from a study of OX40 agonist ivuxolimab in advanced cancers. On the study more broadly: Dose-escalation patients suffered from hepatocellular carcinoma, melanoma, renal cell or head and neck cancer. Earlier treatment with anti-PD-1, anti-PD-L1 or anti-CTLA-4 was permitted, and under 50% had received some.

Assay used: immunoSEQ multiplex PCR; TCRdb lists only in-frame clones, some missing. The sample holds some 9,500 clones, around 90% seen once. CDR1 is SQVTM, CDR2 ANQGSEA, per germline. CDR3 length: 12 residues. V shed 6 bases and J 4 bases; nucleotides not matched to a gene: 2. To note about this clone: This specimen includes other DNA sequences encoding the same CDR3.

The sample consisted of CD4+ or CD8+ T cells sorted from blood, taken in a trial of the OX40 agonist ivuxolimab. This rearrangement joins TRBV29-1 to TRBJ1-1, with TRBD1 matching 10 bases. The origin of this receptor is an adult with an advanced solid tumor such as melanoma, head and neck, liver or kidney cancer. Here the CDR3 reads CSVRTGGTEAFF. CDR3 in DNA: TGCAGCGTCCGGACAGGGGGCACTGAAGCTTTCTTT.